This TCR beta chain was found in a study of CD8 T cell repertoires and HIV-1 epitope variants. The wider study: T cells were stimulated with Twenty-five Gag and Nef peptides separately. Controls included no peptide, Ebola AY9 epitope, and a CMV, EBV, flu pool. Tested: three Gag epitope families, Nef HW9 and YT9. The study's findings and limits: About 5 clonotypes recognized Nef KF9, one HW9, none TAALDMSHF.

This clone is medium-sized by share. Its antigen is not identified. Profiling relied on immunoSEQ multiplex PCR, and the TCRdb table lists in-frame clones only, not all of them. The sample has more than 4,000 clones, about three fifths seen once. The ends were cut back, 6 bases at V and 5 bases at J, with 14 bases in the middle. This CDR3 is 13 amino acids long. Germline CDR1 and CDR2: LGHNA and YNFKEQ. The V call is TRBV4-2, the J call TRBJ2-7; D assignment may be TRBD1 or TRBD2 (5 bases each). The sample taken for sequencing was cultured CD8+ T cells derived from PBMCs. This TCR came from a male donor with HIV. As DNA, the CDR3 is TGTGCCAGCAGGGCCGGGACGGAGAACGAGCAGTACTTC. This sequence encodes CASRAGTENEQYF.